Listed below are T cell receptor beta chains from one sample, sequenced in a study of immune characteristics of hereditary and idiopathic chronic pancreatitis. The assay was immunoSEQ multiplex PCR, and TCRdb's table has in-frame clones only and misses some. This table has approximately 9,400 clones, around 79% appearing once. Source material: pancreas tissue with idiopathic chronic pancreatitis. The receptors were sampled from a human donor with chronic pancreatitis. Both conserved end residues are part of each CDR3. A D gene is named only where the DNA matches it firmly. Some rows mark clone size as missing; the rest say once, few, many or name a class of expanded clone.

clone_size d_call j_call v_call cdr3_aa cdr3_nt
few NA TRBJ1-6 TRBV7-9 CASSLDDGKGSPLHF TGTGCCAGCAGCTTGGACGACGGGAAGGGGTCACCCCTCCACTTT
NA TRBD1 TRBJ1-5 TRBV18 CASSPGQDQPQHF TGTGCCAGCTCACCGGGACAGGATCAGCCCCAGCATTTT
NA NA TRBJ2-3 TRBV9 CASSVAPVDTQYF TGTGCCAGCAGCGTAGCCCCAGTCGATACGCAGTATTTT
NA NA TRBJ1-4 TRBV9 CASSPSPTNEKLFF TGTGCCAGCAGCCCCAGCCCTACTAATGAAAAACTGTTTTTT
NA NA TRBJ1-2 TRBV5-4 CASSLEGEAIYGYTF TGTGCCAGCAGCTTGGAGGGGGAGGCGATCTATGGCTACACCTTC
once NA TRBJ2-3 TRBV7-9 CASSSRIGGPGGLSDTQYF TGTGCCAGCAGCTCTCGGATTGGGGGGCCGGGGGGCTTATCAGATACGCAGTATTTT
NA TRBD1 TRBJ1-1 TRBV19 CASSMGQRNTEAFF TGTGCCAGTAGTATGGGACAGAGGAACACTGAAGCTTTCTTT
NA NA TRBJ2-5 TRBV5-4 CASSFTTSQETQYF TGTGCCAGCAGCTTCACAACAAGTCAAGAGACCCAGTACTTC
NA TRBD1 TRBJ1-1 TRBV2 CASSDWDSLSEAFF TGTGCCAGCAGTGATTGGGACAGCCTATCTGAAGCTTTCTTT
once NA TRBJ1-2 TRBV19 CASSVLTGVTLNYGYTF TGTGCCAGTAGTGTCCTGACGGGGGTAACCCTTAACTATGGCTACACCTTC
NA TRBD2 TRBJ2-1 TRBV7-8 CASSSVGLAGGGSYNEQFF TGTGCCAGCAGCTCAGTGGGACTAGCGGGAGGTGGCTCCTACAATGAGCAGTTCTTC
NA NA TRBJ2-5 TRBV7-2 CASSLARRGAETQYF TGTGCCAGCAGCTTAGCGCGAAGGGGGGCGGAGACCCAGTACTTC
NA TRBD2 TRBJ2-3 TRBV19 CASIVSGGATQYF TGTGCCAGTATAGTCAGCGGGGGGGCGACGCAGTATTTT
NA NA TRBJ1-1 TRBV5-1 CASSPMDRPVAFF TGCGCCAGCAGCCCGATGGACCGGCCTGTAGCTTTCTTT
NA NA TRBJ2-3 TRBV9 CASSVVYPGHNTDTQYF TGTGCCAGCAGCGTAGTTTACCCGGGACACAACACAGATACGCAGTATTTT
NA TRBD1 TRBJ1-1 TRBV30 CAWSATGDTEAFF TGTGCCTGGAGTGCGACAGGGGACACTGAAGCTTTCTTT
few NA TRBJ2-1 TRBV12-5 CASGLGRGAYNEQFF TGTGCTAGTGGTTTGGGCCGGGGGGCTTACAATGAGCAGTTCTTC
NA TRBD2 TRBJ2-3 TRBV6-4 CASSERGSTDTQYF TGTGCCAGCAGTGAGCGGGGGAGCACAGATACGCAGTATTTT
NA TRBD1 TRBJ1-4 TRBV15 CATSREYTTGPNEKLFF TGTGCCACCAGCAGAGAATATACGACAGGGCCAAATGAAAAACTGTTTTTT
once NA TRBJ1-1 TRBV6-4 CASSVTSENTEAFF TGTGCCAGCAGTGTCACGAGCGAGAACACTGAAGCTTTCTTT
NA NA TRBJ2-3 TRBV19 CASTPLGTDTQYF TGTGCCAGTACTCCATTAGGGACAGATACGCAGTATTTT
NA TRBD1 TRBJ1-1 TRBV15 CATSRLGQENTEAFF TGTGCCACCAGCAGGTTGGGACAGGAGAACACTGAAGCTTTCTTT
once NA TRBJ2-3 TRBV6-2/TRBV6-3 CASSYEVTDTQYF TGTGCCAGCAGTTACGAGGTGACAGATACGCAGTATTTT
NA TRBD1 TRBJ1-2 TRBV30 CAWATGESYGYTF TGTGCCTGGGCGACAGGGGAAAGTTATGGCTACACCTTC
NA NA TRBJ2-5 TRBV10-3 CASWTGAQETQYF TGTGCCTCCTGGACTGGGGCCCAAGAGACCCAGTACTTC
NA NA TRBJ2-3 TRBV7-9 CASSLVGRLSTDTQYF TGTGCCAGCAGCTTAGTGGGTCGGCTTAGCACAGATACGCAGTATTTT
NA TRBD2 TRBJ2-3 TRBV30 CAWSGGLAPLPSTDTQYF TGTGCCTGGAGTGGGGGACTAGCTCCTCTGCCTAGCACAGATACGCAGTATTTT
once NA TRBJ2-2 TRBV5-1 CASNEGNTGELFF TGCGCCAGCAATGAGGGTAACACCGGGGAGCTGTTTTTT
NA TRBD1 TRBJ2-3 TRBV5-8 CASSLALWTGRTPDTQYF TGTGCCAGCAGCTTGGCCCTTTGGACAGGCCGTACACCGGATACGCAGTATTTT
once TRBD1 TRBJ1-6 TRBV6-6 CASQGGNSPLHF TGTGCCAGTCAGGGGGGAAATTCACCCCTCCACTTT
NA NA TRBJ1-1 TRBV7-8 CASSSRGGEMNTEAFF TGTGCCAGCAGCTCCCGAGGAGGGGAAATGAACACTGAAGCTTTCTTT
NA TRBD1 TRBJ2-1 TRBV20-1 CSASPVGRGQGNEQFF TGCAGTGCTAGTCCGGTAGGCAGGGGGCAGGGCAATGAGCAGTTCTTC
NA NA TRBJ2-2 TRBV5-1 CASSRRGDTGELFF TGCGCCAGCAGCAGGAGGGGTGACACCGGGGAGCTGTTTTTT
NA TRBD2 TRBJ2-2 TRBV7-2 CASSTRTSGTGGELFF TGTGCCAGCAGCACCCGGACTAGCGGGACTGGCGGGGAGCTGTTTTTT
once NA TRBJ1-6 TRBV5-8 CASSFLQGGPPLHF TGTGCCAGCAGCTTCCTTCAGGGAGGGCCACCCCTCCACTTT
NA TRBD1 TRBJ1-4 TRBV7-8 CASSPRTGVNEKLFF TGTGCCAGCAGCCCGCGGACAGGGGTAAATGAAAAACTGTTTTTT
few NA TRBJ2-2 TRBV11-3 CASSLGGFGTGQTGELFF TGTGCCAGCAGCTTAGGGGGCTTCGGGACTGGACAAACCGGGGAGCTGTTTTTT
NA TRBD2 TRBJ2-4 TRBV2 CASSDRVGLAGLKNIQYF TGTGCCAGCAGTGATAGGGTGGGACTAGCTGGCCTCAAAAACATTCAGTACTTC
NA NA TRBJ1-4 TRBV5-5 CASSLTLEKLFF TGTGCCAGCAGCTTGACCCTTGAAAAACTGTTTTTT
NA NA TRBJ1-1 TRBV7-9 CASNDWTDYMNTEAFF TGTGCCAGCAATGATTGGACGGACTACATGAACACTGAAGCTTTCTTT
NA TRBD1 TRBJ1-2 TRBV19 CASSTAGQGPAYGYTF TGTGCCAGTAGTACTGCGGGACAGGGACCTGCTTACGGCTACACCTTC
NA NA TRBJ1-1 TRBV27 CASSLYALNTEAFF TGTGCCAGCAGTTTATACGCCTTGAACACTGAAGCTTTCTTT
NA TRBD1 TRBJ1-2 TRBV29-1 CSVEVTGGSWGYTF TGCAGCGTTGAAGTGACAGGGGGCTCCTGGGGCTACACCTTC
NA NA TRBJ1-5 TRBV6-5 CASSRVPSLGQPQHF TGTGCCAGCAGTCGGGTCCCATCCTTAGGGCAGCCCCAGCATTTT
NA NA TRBJ2-4 TRBV20-1 CSARVGSVPYF TGCAGTGCTAGAGTGGGCTCGGTCCCCTACTTC
NA NA TRBJ1-2 TRBV19 CASRPELRANYGYTF TGTGCCAGTAGGCCGGAACTGAGAGCTAACTATGGCTACACCTTC
once NA TRBJ2-3 TRBV5-1 CASSLGSGDGTDTQYF TGCGCCAGCAGCTTGGGCTCAGGGGACGGCACAGATACGCAGTATTTT
NA NA TRBJ1-6 TRBV5-6 CASSLEGLGNNSPLHF TGTGCCAGCAGCTTGGAAGGGTTGGGTAATAATTCACCCCTCCACTTT
NA NA TRBJ2-3 TRBV7-2 CASSFSGGGTDTQYF TGTGCCAGCAGCTTTTCGGGGGGCGGCACAGATACGCAGTATTTT
NA NA TRBJ2-1 TRBV5-1 CASSLSRQSNNEQFF TGCGCCAGCAGCTTATCTCGCCAGTCTAACAATGAGCAGTTCTTC
NA NA TRBJ2-1 TRBV19 CARGPGKGPGPFF TGTGCCAGGGGCCCCGGGAAGGGGCCCGGTCCGTTCTTC
once NA TRBJ2-3 TRBV18 CASSYVSSYTDTQYF TGTGCCAGCTCATACGTGTCGAGTTACACAGATACGCAGTATTTT